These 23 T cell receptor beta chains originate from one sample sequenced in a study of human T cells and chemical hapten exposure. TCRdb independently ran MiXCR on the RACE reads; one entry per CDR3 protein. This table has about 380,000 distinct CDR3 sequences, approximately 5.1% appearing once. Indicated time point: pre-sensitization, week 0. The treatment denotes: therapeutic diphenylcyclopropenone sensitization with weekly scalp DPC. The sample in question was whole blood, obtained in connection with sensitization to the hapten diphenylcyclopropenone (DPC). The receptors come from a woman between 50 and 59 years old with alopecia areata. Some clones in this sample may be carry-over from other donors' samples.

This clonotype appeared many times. CDR3 residues: CSVGSSREQYF. The DNA for the CDR3 is TGCAGCGTTGGTTCCTCTCGGGAGCAGTACTTC. The chain recombines TRBV29-1 with TRBJ2-7; no definite D call. V shed 4 bases and J shed 7 bases, with 11 bases lying between them. This CDR3 spans 11 amino acids. Germline assignment: CDR1 SQVTM and CDR2 ANQGSEA.

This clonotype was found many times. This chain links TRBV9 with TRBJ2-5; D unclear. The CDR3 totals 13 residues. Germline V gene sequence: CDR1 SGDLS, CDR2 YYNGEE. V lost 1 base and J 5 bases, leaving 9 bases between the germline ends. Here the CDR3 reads CASSVRAGETQYF. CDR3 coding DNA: TGTGCCAGCAGCGTAAGGGCTGGGGAGACCCAGTACTTC.

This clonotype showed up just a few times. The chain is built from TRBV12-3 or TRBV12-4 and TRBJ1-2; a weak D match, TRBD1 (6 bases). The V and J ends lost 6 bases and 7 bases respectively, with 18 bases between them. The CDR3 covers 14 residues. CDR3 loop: CASSTPGMGAGYTF. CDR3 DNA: TGTGCCAGCAGCACCCCCGGAATGGGGGCTGGCTACACCTTC.

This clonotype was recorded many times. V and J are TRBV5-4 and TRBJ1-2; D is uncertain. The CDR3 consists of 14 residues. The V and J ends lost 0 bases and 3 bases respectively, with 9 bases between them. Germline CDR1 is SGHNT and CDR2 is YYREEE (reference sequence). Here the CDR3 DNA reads TGTGCCAGCAGCTTGGAAAGGTTCTACTATGGCTACACCTTC. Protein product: CASSLERFYYGYTF.

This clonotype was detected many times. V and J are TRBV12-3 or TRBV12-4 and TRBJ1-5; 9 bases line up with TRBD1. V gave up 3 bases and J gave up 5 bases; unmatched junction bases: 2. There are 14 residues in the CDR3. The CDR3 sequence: CASSLGQGHQPQHF. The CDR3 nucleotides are TGTGCCAGCAGTTTGGGACAGGGCCATCAGCCCCAGCATTTT.

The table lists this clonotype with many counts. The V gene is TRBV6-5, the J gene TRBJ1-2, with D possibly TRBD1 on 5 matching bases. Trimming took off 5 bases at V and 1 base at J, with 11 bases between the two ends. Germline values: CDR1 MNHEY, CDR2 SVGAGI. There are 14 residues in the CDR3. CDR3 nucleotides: TGTGCCAGCAGTCCGGACATTCATAACTATGGCTACACCTTC. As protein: CASSPDIHNYGYTF.

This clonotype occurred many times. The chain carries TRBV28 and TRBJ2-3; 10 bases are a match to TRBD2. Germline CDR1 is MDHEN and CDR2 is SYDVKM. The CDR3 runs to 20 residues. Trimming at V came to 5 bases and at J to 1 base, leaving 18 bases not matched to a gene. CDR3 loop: CASSPYSASGREVGTDTQYF. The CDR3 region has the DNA TGTGCCAGCAGTCCATACTCGGCTAGCGGGAGAGAGGTGGGCACAGATACGCAGTATTTT.

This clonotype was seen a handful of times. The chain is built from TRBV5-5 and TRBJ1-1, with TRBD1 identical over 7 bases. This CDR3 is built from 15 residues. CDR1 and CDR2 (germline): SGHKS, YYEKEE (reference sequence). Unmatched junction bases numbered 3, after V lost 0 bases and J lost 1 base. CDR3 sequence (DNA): TGTGCCAGCAGCTTGGGACAGGGCGGGAACACTGAAGCTTTCTTT. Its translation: CASSLGQGGNTEAFF.

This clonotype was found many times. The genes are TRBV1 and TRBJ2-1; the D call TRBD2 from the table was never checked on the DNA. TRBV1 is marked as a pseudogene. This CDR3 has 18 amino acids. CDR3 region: CTSSPPSGSALPYNEQFF. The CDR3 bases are TGCACCAGCAGCCCCCCTAGCGGGAGTGCTCTCCCTTACAATGAGCAGTTCTTC.

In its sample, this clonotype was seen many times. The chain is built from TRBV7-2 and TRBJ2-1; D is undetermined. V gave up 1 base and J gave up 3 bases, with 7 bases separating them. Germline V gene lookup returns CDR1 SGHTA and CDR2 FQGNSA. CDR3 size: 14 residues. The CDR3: CASSLEVLYNEQFF. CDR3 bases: TGTGCCAGCAGCTTAGAGGTTCTCTACAATGAGCAGTTCTTC.

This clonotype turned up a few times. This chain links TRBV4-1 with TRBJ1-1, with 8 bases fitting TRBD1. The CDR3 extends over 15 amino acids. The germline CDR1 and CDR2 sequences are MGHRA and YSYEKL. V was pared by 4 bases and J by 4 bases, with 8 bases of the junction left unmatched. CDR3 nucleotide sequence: TGCGCCAGCAGCCGGTCTCAGGGGGCTGGCACTGAAGCTTTCTTT. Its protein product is CASSRSQGAGTEAFF.

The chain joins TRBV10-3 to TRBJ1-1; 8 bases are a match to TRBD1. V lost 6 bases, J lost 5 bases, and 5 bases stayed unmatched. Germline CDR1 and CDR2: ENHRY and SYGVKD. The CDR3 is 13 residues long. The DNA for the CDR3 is TGTGCCATCAGGGACAGGGATGCTACTGAAGCTTTCTTT. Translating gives CAIRDRDATEAFF.

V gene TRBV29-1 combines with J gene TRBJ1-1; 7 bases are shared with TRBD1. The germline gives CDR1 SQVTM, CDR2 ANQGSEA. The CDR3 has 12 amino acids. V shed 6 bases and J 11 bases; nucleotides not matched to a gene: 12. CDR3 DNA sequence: TGCAGCGTCCCTAAGACAGGGACGACGGCTTTCTTT. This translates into CSVPKTGTTAFF. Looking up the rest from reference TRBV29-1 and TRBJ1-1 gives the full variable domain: SAVISQKPSRDICQRGTSLTIQCQVDSQVTMMFWYRQQPGQSLTLIATANQGSEATYESGFVIDKFPISRPNLTFSTLTVSNMSPEDSSIYLCSVPKTGTTAFFGQGTRLTVV.

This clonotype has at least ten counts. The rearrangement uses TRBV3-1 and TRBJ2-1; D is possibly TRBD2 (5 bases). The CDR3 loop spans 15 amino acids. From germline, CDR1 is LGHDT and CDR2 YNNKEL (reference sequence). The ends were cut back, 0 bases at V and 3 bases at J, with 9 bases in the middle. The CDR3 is CASSQDDGDYNEQFF. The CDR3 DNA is TGTGCCAGCAGCCAAGACGACGGGGACTACAATGAGCAGTTCTTC.

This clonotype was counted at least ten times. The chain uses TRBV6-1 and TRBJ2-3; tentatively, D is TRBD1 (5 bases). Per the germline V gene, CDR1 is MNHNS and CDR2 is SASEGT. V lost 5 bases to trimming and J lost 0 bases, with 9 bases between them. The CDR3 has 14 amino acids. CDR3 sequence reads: CASSPTVSTDTQYF. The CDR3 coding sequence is TGTGCCAGCAGTCCGACAGTTAGCACAGATACGCAGTATTTT.

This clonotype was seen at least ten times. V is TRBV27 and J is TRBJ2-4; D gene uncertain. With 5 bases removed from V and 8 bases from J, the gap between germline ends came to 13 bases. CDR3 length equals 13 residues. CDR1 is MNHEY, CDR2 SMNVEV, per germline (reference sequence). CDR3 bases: TGTGCCAGCAGTCCCGGCCGCTGGGACATTCAGTACTTC. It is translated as CASSPGRWDIQYF.

CDR3 nucleotide sequence: TGTGCCAGCAGCCCCTTAGGGGGGGTGAGAGATACGCAGTATTTT. This translates into CASSPLGGVRDTQYF. The gene calls are TRBV3-1 and TRBJ2-3; D might be TRBD2 (7 bases). This CDR3 comprises 15 residues. V gave up 4 bases and J gave up 5 bases, with 16 bases separating them. CDR1 LGHDT and CDR2 YNNKEL come from the germline V gene (reference sequence).

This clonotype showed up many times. The CDR3 nucleotides are TGCAGTGCTGGACCCACTAGCGGGGGGGCCACAGCCTACGAGCAGTACTTC. Translation gives CSAGPTSGGATAYEQYF. The rearrangement uses TRBV20-1 and TRBJ2-7, with 13 bases identical to TRBD2. The CDR3 length is 17 residues. Germline loops: CDR1 DFQATT, CDR2 SNEGSKA (reference sequence). V lost 5 bases and J lost 2; bases outside the gene matches: 12.

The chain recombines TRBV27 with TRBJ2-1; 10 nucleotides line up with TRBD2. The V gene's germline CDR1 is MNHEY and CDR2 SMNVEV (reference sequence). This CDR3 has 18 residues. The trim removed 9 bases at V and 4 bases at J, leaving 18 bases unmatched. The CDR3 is CASHFRSGRSQSYNEQFF. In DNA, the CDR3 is TGTGCCAGTCATTTCCGTAGCGGGAGGTCCCAAAGTTACAATGAGCAGTTCTTC.

CDR3 region: CASSPDREGYYTF. The CDR3 coding sequence is TGTGCCAGCTCACCCGACAGGGAAGGCTATTACACCTTC. The gene calls are TRBV18 and TRBJ1-2; 7 bases match TRBD1. Unmatched junction bases numbered 9, after V lost 3 bases and J lost 11 bases. There are 13 residues in the CDR3. Germline V gives CDR1 KGHSH, CDR2 LQKENI.

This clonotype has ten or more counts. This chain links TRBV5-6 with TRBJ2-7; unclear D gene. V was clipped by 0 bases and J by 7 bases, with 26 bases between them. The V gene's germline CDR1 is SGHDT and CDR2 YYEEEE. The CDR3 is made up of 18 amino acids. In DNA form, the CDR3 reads TGTGCCAGCAGCTTGGGGGTGACGGAGCCCGAAATCGCCCCGGAGCAGTACTTC. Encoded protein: CASSLGVTEPEIAPEQYF.

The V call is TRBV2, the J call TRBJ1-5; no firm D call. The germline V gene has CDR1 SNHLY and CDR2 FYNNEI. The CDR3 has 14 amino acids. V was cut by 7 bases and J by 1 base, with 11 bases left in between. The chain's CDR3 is CASKGPRSNQPQHF. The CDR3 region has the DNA TGTGCCAGCAAAGGCCCCAGGAGCAATCAGCCCCAGCATTTT. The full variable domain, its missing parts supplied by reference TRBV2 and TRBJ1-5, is EPEVTQTPSHQVTQMGQEVILRCVPISNHLYFYWYRQILGQKVEFLVSFYNNEISEKSEIFDDQFSVERPDGSNFTLKIRSTKLEDSAMYFCASKGPRSNQPQHFGDGTRLSIL.

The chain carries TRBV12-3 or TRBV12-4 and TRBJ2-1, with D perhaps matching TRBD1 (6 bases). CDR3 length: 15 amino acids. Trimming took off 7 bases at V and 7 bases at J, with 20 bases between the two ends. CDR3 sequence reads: CASTPSPTGLNEQFF. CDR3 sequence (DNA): TGTGCCAGCACCCCGAGCCCCACAGGGTTGAATGAGCAGTTCTTC.